This T cell receptor (beta chain) was found in a study of PD-1 blockade in classical Hodgkin lymphoma. The study's findings and limits: When set against healthy donors, newly diagnosed patients were reported to show lower baseline TCR diversity.

Points on this clone: Its antigen is not known.

This CDR3 has 15 residues. V dropped 4 bases and J dropped 0; count of bases not matched to a gene: 3. Looked up from germline, CDR1 is SGHRS and CDR2 is YFSETQ. Using immunoSEQ multiplex PCR, the repertoire was profiled, and TCRdb retains in-frame clones only, with some absent. The data show about 28,000 clones, roughly 92% seen once. Time point noted: newly diagnosed, previously untreated cHL patient sample. Researchers used newly diagnosed, untreated classical Hodgkin lymphoma PBMCs for comparison. The chain joins TRBV5-1 to TRBJ2-2; 7 bases line up with TRBD1. Material: peripheral blood mononuclear cells (PBMCs). The source of this sequence is a human donor with classical Hodgkin lymphoma. The CDR3 DNA sequence: TGCGCCAGCAGCGCCGGGACAGCGAACACCGGGGAGCTGTTTTTT. The encoded protein is CASSAGTANTGELFF.